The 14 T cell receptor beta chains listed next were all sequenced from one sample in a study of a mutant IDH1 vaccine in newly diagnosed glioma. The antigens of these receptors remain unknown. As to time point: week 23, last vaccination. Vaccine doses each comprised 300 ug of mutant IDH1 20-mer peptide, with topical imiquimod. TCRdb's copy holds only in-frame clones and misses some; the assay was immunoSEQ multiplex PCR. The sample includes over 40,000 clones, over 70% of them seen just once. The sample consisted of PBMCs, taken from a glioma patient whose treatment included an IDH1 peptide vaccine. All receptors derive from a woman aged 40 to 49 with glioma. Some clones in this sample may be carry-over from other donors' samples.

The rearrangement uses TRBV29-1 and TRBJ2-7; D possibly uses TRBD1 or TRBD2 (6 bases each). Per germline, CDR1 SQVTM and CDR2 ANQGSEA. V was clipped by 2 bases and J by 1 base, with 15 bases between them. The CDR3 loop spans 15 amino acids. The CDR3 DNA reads TGCAGCGTTGAATATTTCGGGGGCCCGTCCTACGAGCAGTACTTC. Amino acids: CSVEYFGGPSYEQYF.

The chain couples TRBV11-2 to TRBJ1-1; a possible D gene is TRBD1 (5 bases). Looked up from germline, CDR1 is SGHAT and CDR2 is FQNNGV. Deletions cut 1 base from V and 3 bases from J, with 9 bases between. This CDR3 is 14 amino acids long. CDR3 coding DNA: TGTGCCAGCAGCTTAGTTGGGGGGGACACTGAAGCTTTCTTT. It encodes CASSLVGGDTEAFF.

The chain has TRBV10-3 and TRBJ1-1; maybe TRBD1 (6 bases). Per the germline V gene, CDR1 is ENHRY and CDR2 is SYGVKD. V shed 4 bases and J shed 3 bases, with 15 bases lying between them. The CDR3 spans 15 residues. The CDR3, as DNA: TGTGCCATCAGTGGTGGAGACAGGAGATACACTGAAGCTTTCTTT. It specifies CAISGGDRRYTEAFF.

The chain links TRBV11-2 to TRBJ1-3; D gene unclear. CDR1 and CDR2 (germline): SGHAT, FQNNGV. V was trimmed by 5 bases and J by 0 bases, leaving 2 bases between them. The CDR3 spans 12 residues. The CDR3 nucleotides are TGTGCCAGCAGCCGCTCTGGAAACACCATATATTTT. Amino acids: CASSRSGNTIYF.

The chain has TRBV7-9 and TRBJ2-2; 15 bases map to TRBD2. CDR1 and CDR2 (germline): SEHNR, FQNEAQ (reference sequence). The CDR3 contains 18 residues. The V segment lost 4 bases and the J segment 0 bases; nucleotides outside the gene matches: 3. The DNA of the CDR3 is TGTGCCAGCAGCTCGGGACTAGCGGGGGGACCGAACACCGGGGAGCTGTTTTTT. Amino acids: CASSSGLAGGPNTGELFF.

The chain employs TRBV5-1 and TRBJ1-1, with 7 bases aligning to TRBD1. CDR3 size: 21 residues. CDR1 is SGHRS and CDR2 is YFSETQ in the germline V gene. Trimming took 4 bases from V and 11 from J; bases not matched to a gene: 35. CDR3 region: CASSPWGGTGRGGVFGDSAFF. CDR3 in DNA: TGCGCCAGCAGCCCTTGGGGGGGGACCGGTAGAGGGGGCGTCTTTGGGGATTCGGCTTTCTTT.

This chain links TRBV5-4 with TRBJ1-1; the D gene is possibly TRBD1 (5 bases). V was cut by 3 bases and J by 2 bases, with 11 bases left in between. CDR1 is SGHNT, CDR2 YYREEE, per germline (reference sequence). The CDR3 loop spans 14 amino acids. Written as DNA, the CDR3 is TGTGCCAGCAGCTATCGACAGTTCAACACTGAAGCTTTCTTT. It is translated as CASSYRQFNTEAFF.

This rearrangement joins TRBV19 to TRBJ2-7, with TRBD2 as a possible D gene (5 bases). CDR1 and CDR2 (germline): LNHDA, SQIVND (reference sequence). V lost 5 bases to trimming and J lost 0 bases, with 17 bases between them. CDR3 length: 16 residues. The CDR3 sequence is CASSALGRVGSYEQYF. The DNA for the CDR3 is TGTGCCAGTAGTGCTCTCGGGCGGGTCGGCTCCTACGAGCAGTACTTC.

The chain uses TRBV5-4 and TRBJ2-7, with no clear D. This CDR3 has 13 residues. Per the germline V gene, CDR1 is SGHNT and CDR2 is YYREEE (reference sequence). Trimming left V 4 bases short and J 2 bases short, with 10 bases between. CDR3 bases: TGTGCCAGCAGCGGAATCAGCGCCTACGAGCAGTACTTC. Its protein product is CASSGISAYEQYF.

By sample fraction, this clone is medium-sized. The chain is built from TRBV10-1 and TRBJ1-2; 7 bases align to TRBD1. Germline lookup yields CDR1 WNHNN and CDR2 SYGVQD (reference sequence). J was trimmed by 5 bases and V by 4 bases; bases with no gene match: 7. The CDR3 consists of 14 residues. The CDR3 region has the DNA TGCGCCAGCAGTGGAGGACAGGCCGATTATGGCTACACCTTC. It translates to CASSGGQADYGYTF.

In DNA form, the CDR3 reads TGTGCCAGCATGGACGGGGCCAGCACAGATACGCAGTATTTT. Protein: CASMDGASTDTQYF. The chain couples TRBV2 to TRBJ2-3; tentatively, D is TRBD1 or TRBD2 (5 bases each). V lost 7 bases and J 0 bases, leaving 11 bases between the germline ends. The CDR3 is 14 amino acids. Germline-derived CDR1 and CDR2 are SNHLY and FYNNEI.

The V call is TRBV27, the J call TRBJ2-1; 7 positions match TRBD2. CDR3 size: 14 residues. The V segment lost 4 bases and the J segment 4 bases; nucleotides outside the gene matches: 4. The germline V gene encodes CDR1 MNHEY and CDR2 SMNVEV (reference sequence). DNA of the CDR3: TGTGCCAGCAGTTCGGGACTAATGTACAATGAGCAGTTCTTC. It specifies CASSSGLMYNEQFF.

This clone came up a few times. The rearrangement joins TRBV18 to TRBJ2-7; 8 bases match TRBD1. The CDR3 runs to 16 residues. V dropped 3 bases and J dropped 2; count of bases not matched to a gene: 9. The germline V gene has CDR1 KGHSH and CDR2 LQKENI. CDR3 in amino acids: CASSPPFRTGPYEQYF. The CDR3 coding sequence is TGTGCCAGCTCACCCCCCTTCCGGACAGGGCCCTACGAGCAGTACTTC.

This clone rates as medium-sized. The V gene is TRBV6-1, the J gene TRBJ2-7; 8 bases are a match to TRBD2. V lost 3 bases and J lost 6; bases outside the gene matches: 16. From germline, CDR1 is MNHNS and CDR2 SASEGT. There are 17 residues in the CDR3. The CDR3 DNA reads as TGTGCCAGCAGTGAGCCGGGACTAGGAAGTTCCTGGGGCGAGCAGTACTTC. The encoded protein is CASSEPGLGSSWGEQYF.